Listed below are T cell receptor beta chains from one sample, sequenced in a study of control samples from healthy donors and cancer patients. Here immunoSEQ multiplex PCR was the method, and the copy in TCRdb shows in-frame clones only, minus some. Among approximately 99,000 clones listed, just under 85% were seen once. Sequenced sample: blood. The source of these receptors is a man between 18 and 35 years old in good health. Each CDR3 is given without its conserved first and last residue. A D gene is named only where the DNA matches it firmly. Clone sizes are given selectively: once, few, many, or a class where the clone is expanded.

>-|-|TRBV6-6|12
ASSYDEGRTKAF
>-|-|TRBV2|13
ASRRRDLNTGELF
>-|-|TRBV28|11
ASRMVGAGELF
>few|-|TRBV10-1|12
ASSVGGPNAEAF
>-|TRBD2|TRBV6-4|14
ASSDSKRGGAGELF
>-|TRBD1|TRBV4-2|14
ASSQPPGQGPGELF
>-|TRBD1|TRBV27|13
ASSLTGGAYYGYT
>few|TRBD2|TRBV5-1|14
ASSPPGLARPDTQY
>-|TRBD1|TRBV5-3|12
ARSLKGQGHEQY
>-|-|TRBV4-1|9
ASSQRGEQF
>-|TRBD1|TRBV7-9|15
ASSLLRTGGDTGELF
>-|TRBD1|TRBV25-1|14
ASSRQGFTGANVLT
>-|-|TRBV4-1|12
ASSQGAGDYEQY
>-|-|TRBV5-4|11
ASTSGRGYGYT
>-|-|TRBV6-1|14
ASSGQPVATNEKLF
>-|-|TRBV4-1|13
ASSQGHGFTDTQY
>-|-|TRBV9|13
ASSPIQGFNYGYT
>-|-|TRBV5-6|13
ASSSQGQNTGELF
>-|TRBD1|TRBV15|13
ATIRGQGLNNEQF
>few|-|TRBV7-6|14
ASSWPGSGPQETQY
>-|-|TRBV7-2|13
ASSLEWGSNQPQH
>once|-|TRBV9|12
ASSPGQTGTEAF
>-|-|TRBV6-5|11
ASSPSGGNTIY
>-|-|TRBV11-2|13
ASSLAVGGNTEAF
>-|-|TRBV7-9|12
ASSLEWGNYGYT
>-|-|TRBV5-1|15
ASSLGRQISNTGELF
>-|-|TRBV10-2|11
ASSEPGAGELF
>-|-|TRBV25-1|14
ASSETARRNTGELF
>-|-|TRBV7-9|13
ASSPFTVSNQPQH
>-|TRBD1|TRBV7-9|12
ASSLDRGNTEAF
>-|-|TRBV6-5|9
ASRWNTEAF
>-|-|TRBV5-1|13
ASSWLVGGSGELF
>-|-|TRBV29-1|10
SVAPPYNEAF
>-|TRBD1|TRBV27|13
ASSLTGVTGNTIY
>few|TRBD1|TRBV30|11
AWRGQGRQPQH
>-|-|TRBV19|9
ASFTGNHYT
>-|TRBD2|TRBV28|17
ASSPLAGGPSSSTDTQY
>once|-|TRBV28|9
ASRGQGPAF
>-|-|TRBV6-6|11
AGLQGYNSPLH
>-|TRBD1|TRBV19|12
ASKGQVKNQPQH
>-|-|TRBV2|13
ASSVGHFSGNTIY
>-|TRBD1|TRBV28|17
ATHPRRTGLSSGANVLT
>-|TRBD2|TRBV7-2|13
ASSLDIRDLTGGF
>few|TRBD1|TRBV5-6|12
ASRTGQGRSPLH
>-|TRBD2|TRBV4-2|15
ASSLELTSGGDNEQF
>-|-|TRBV5-4|13
ASRSTGTSWETQY
>once|-|TRBV11-2|11
ASSLDSNQPQH
>-|TRBD2|TRBV5-1|14
ASSLEGLAPNNEQF
>-|TRBD1|TRBV30|14
AWSRPRDSRSYEQY
>-|TRBD2|TRBV3-1/TRBV3-2|15
ASSPLRELAGSVEQF
>-|-|TRBV5-1|11
ASSLSTNYGYT